Listed here are 8 T cell receptor beta chains from one sample, sequenced in a study of cytomegalovirus exposure and HLA in healthy donors. Sequenced by immunoSEQ multiplex PCR; TCRdb stores in-frame clones only, minus some. The sample gives some 150,000 clones, over 80% of which show up once; 4.5% is in the top ten. The material sequenced was PBMCs. The receptors come from a man aged 18 to 29 in good health and CMV-seropositive.

This clone was seen only once. V usage is TRBV28 and J usage is TRBJ2-7; D gene ambiguous. The CDR3 has 14 residues. In germline, CDR1 is MDHEN, CDR2 SYDVKM. V was shortened by 7 bases and J by 2 bases, with 15 bases between the two germline ends. The CDR3 bases are TGTGCCAGCATGTCTAGTTCCTTTACCTACGAGCAGTACTTC. Its translation is CASMSSSFTYEQYF.

J is TRBJ1-4 and V is TRBV18, with a possible D match to TRBD1 (5 bases). The CDR3 contains 13 residues. Trimming shortened V by 6 bases and J by 6 bases, and 11 bases separated the two germline ends. Germline assignment: CDR1 KGHSH and CDR2 LQKENI. CDR3 residues: CASSPGVDEKLFF. The CDR3 DNA follows: TGTGCCAGCTCTCCGGGGGTGGATGAAAAACTGTTTTTT. Full variable domain (remainder filled in from reference TRBV18 and TRBJ1-4): NAGVMQNPRHLVRRRGQEARLRCSPMKGHSHVYWYRQLPEEGLKFMVYLQKENIIDESGMPKERFSAEFPKEGPSILRIQQVVRGDSAAYFCASSPGVDEKLFFGSGTQLSVL.

This clone was picked up a small number of times. This chain links TRBV6-5 with TRBJ1-5; 9 bases map to TRBD1. Per germline, CDR1 MNHEY and CDR2 SVGAGI. V was clipped by 4 bases and J by 9 bases; unmatched bases: 4. The CDR3 extends over 13 amino acids. CDR3 nucleotides: TGTGCCAGCAGTTCGGGACAGGGCTGGCCCCAGCATTTT. As protein: CASSSGQGWPQHF.

The chain combines TRBV5-6 with TRBJ1-2, with 8 bases aligning to TRBD1. V was pared by 3 bases and J by 6 bases, with 10 bases of the junction left unmatched. The CDR3 length is 15 residues. Germline-derived CDR1 and CDR2 are SGHDT and YYEEEE. In DNA form, the CDR3 reads TGTGCCAGCAGCTACCGGACAGGGATTCAGGATGGCTACACCTTC. It specifies CASSYRTGIQDGYTF.

The chain has TRBV6-1 and TRBJ1-3, with a weak D call TRBD1 (5 bases). V lost 4 bases and J 1 base, leaving 14 bases between the germline ends. This CDR3 is built from 16 residues. Germline V CDR1 and CDR2: MNHNS, SASEGT. CDR3 DNA sequence: TGTGCCAGCAGTGTTGTCGCGGGGGAATCTGGAAACACCATATATTTT. Protein sequence: CASSVVAGESGNTIYF.

The gene calls are TRBV30 and TRBJ1-6; D unresolved. Germline-derived CDR1 and CDR2 are GTSNPN and SVGIG (reference sequence). The ends were cut back, 0 bases at V and 0 bases at J, with 15 bases in the middle. The CDR3 length is 18 residues. In DNA form, the CDR3 reads TGTGCCTGGAGTGTACGAGGGATGTGGGGCTCCTATAATTCACCCCTCCACTTT. Translating gives CAWSVRGMWGSYNSPLHF.

The sample holds a few counts of this clone. V is TRBV10-2 and J is TRBJ1-2, with a tentative D call TRBD1 (6 bases). Trimming removed 4 bases from V and 0 bases from J, with 12 bases in between. The CDR3 loop spans 15 amino acids. Germline CDR1 is WSHSY and CDR2 is SAAADI. CDR3 amino acids: CASSAAGAANYGYTF. CDR3 nucleotide sequence: TGCGCCAGCAGTGCGGCAGGGGCCGCTAACTATGGCTACACCTTC.

The CDR3 sequence is CASSYGQTNTEAFF. Written as DNA, the CDR3 is TGCGCCAGCAGCTACGGACAGACGAACACTGAAGCTTTCTTT. The chain links TRBV5-1 to TRBJ1-1; the D gene is possibly TRBD1 (6 bases). Germline V gene lookup returns CDR1 SGHRS and CDR2 YFSETQ. V shed 3 bases and J shed 1 base, with 10 bases lying between them. The length of the CDR3 is 14 residues.